These 9 T cell receptor beta chains were all obtained from the same sample, sequenced in a study of cytomegalovirus exposure and HLA in healthy donors. Primers included in the PCR were 60 Vbeta and 13 Jbeta primers. Profiled with immunoSEQ multiplex PCR; TCRdb holds only in-frame clones, not every one. The sample lists some 180,000 clones, over 75% occurring once. Sample: PBMCs. Receptors were obtained from a young woman in good health and CMV-seronegative.

The chain is built from TRBV19 and TRBJ1-4; 7 positions match TRBD1. Germline CDR1 and CDR2: LNHDA and SQIVND (reference sequence). V shed 3 bases and J 2 bases; nucleotides not matched to a gene: 3. The CDR3 has 15 residues. CDR3 DNA sequence: TGTGCCAGTAGTATGGGGACAGCGACTAATGAAAAACTGTTTTTT. Translation: CASSMGTATNEKLFF.

This clone was counted a few times. J is TRBJ1-1 and V is TRBV30; TRBD1 matches at 11 bases. Germline CDR1 is GTSNPN and CDR2 is SVGIG (reference sequence). Trimming cost V 3 bases and J 3 bases; bases outside gene matches: 12. This CDR3 has 17 amino acids. DNA for the CDR3: TGTGCCTGGAGGAAGATAGGGACAGGGGGGAGATACACTGAAGCTTTCTTT. Residues: CAWRKIGTGGRYTEAFF.

The chain has TRBV5-8 and TRBJ2-3; D call uncertain. V lost 0 bases, J lost 1 base, and 6 bases lay in between. The germline CDR1 and CDR2 sequences are SGHTS and YDEGEE. The CDR3 runs to 14 residues. The CDR3 DNA reads TGTGCCAGCAGCTTGGGGGCAGGCACAGATACGCAGTATTTT. It yields the protein CASSLGAGTDTQYF. The variable domain in full, completed from reference TRBV5-8 and TRBJ2-3, reads EAGVTQSPTHLIKTRGQQATLRCSPISGHTSVYWYQQALGLGLQFLLWYDEGEERNRGNFPPRFSGRQFPNYSSELNVNALELEDSALYLCASSLGAGTDTQYFGPGTRLTVL.

The chain uses TRBV4-2 and TRBJ2-7; 11 bases are a match to TRBD2. The V gene's germline CDR1 is LGHNA and CDR2 YNFKEQ. This CDR3 is built from 16 residues. V was pared by 2 bases and J by 3 bases, with 6 bases of the junction left unmatched. The CDR3 is CASSQQASGGYYEQYF. DNA for the CDR3: TGTGCCAGCAGCCAACAGGCTAGCGGGGGGTACTACGAGCAGTACTTC.

This chain connects TRBV5-1 to TRBJ1-3, with 7 bases that match TRBD1. Germline assignment: CDR1 SGHRS and CDR2 YFSETQ. CDR3 size: 16 residues. J was trimmed by 3 bases and V by 1 base; bases with no gene match: 7. The CDR3 coding sequence is TGCGCCAGCAGCTTGACTACAGGGGCGAGTGGAAACACCATATATTTT. It encodes CASSLTTGASGNTIYF. The full variable domain, in which reference TRBV5-1 and TRBJ1-3 provide the parts outside the CDR3, is KAGVTQTPRYLIKTRGQQVTLSCSPISGHRSVSWYQQTPGQGLQFLFEYFSETQRNKGNFPGRFSGRQFSNSRSEMNVSTLELGDSALYLCASSLTTGASGNTIYFGEGSWLTVV.

V and J are TRBV6-1 and TRBJ2-1, with D maybe TRBD2 (6 bases). V shed 10 bases and J shed 7 bases, with 14 bases lying between them. There are 12 residues in the CDR3. The germline CDR1 and CDR2 sequences are MNHNS and SASEGT. The chain's CDR3 is CAISREINEQFF. The CDR3 nucleotides read TGTGCCATTTCCCGGGAGATAAATGAGCAGTTCTTC.

This clone has more than one count but fewer than ten. J is TRBJ1-2 and V is TRBV27, with TRBD1 as a possible D gene (5 bases). CDR1 and CDR2 from the germline V gene are MNHEY and SMNVEV (reference sequence). The CDR3 extends over 15 amino acids. Trimming cost V 4 bases and J 0 bases, with 12 bases left between them. CDR3 sequence (DNA): TGTGCCAGCAGTTCCTCTCGGGGGGCTAACTATGGCTACACCTTC. Encoded protein: CASSSSRGANYGYTF.

The chain joins TRBV7-2 to TRBJ2-7; 7 bases match TRBD1. The CDR3 is made up of 14 amino acids. Germline V gene sequence: CDR1 SGHTA, CDR2 FQGNSA. V shed 5 bases, J shed 4 bases, and the junction held 8 bases outside the gene matches. CDR3 nucleotide sequence: TGTGCCAGCAGCCTCCGCACAGGGGAGTACGAGCAGTACTTC. This translates into CASSLRTGEYEQYF. The variable domain in full, completed from reference TRBV7-2 and TRBJ2-7, reads GAGVSQSPSNKVTEKGKDVELRCDPISGHTALYWYRQSLGQGLEFLIYFQGNSAPDKSGLPSDRFSAERTGGSVSTLTIQRTQQEDSAVYLCASSLRTGEYEQYFGPGTRLTVT.

The J gene is TRBJ2-1, the V gene TRBV2; the D gene is possibly TRBD2 (6 bases). Germline V gives CDR1 SNHLY, CDR2 FYNNEI. V gave up 6 bases and J gave up 6 bases, with 15 bases separating them. There are 14 residues in the CDR3. The CDR3 here is CASSPGTAFNEQFF. CDR3 DNA sequence: TGTGCCAGCAGCCCCGGGACTGCCTTCAATGAGCAGTTCTTC.